These T cell receptor beta chains were read from a single sample in a study of T cells in Graves' hyperthyroidism and ophthalmopathy. One entry per CDR3 protein, called by TCRdb with MiXCR from the multiplex PCR reads. Of about 400,000 distinct CDR3 sequences listed, 15% were seen once; the top ten hold approximately 32%. The sequencing sample was made of blood. Receptor source: a woman aged 25-40 years with Graves' hyperthyroidism. Each CDR3 is given with its conserved first and last residue. D genes are given only for firm matches. Clone size is given for some rows only: seen once, a few or many times, or a class if the clone is expanded.

V	D	J	size	CDR3	DNA
TRBV20-1	-	TRBJ1-6	few	CSASILQGLHF	TGCAGTGCTAGTATTCTACAGGGTCTCCACTTT
TRBV27	-	TRBJ1-5	-	CASSLGPFSNQPQHF	TGTGCCAGCAGTTTAGGTCCGTTTAGCAATCAGCCCCAGCATTTT
TRBV10-2	TRBD2	TRBJ2-1	many	CASSGLGGTAAPNEQFF	TGCGCCAGCAGTGGCCTCGGGGGGACTGCGGCCCCCAATGAGCAGTTCTTC
TRBV27	TRBD1	TRBJ1-5	few	CASSLRDRDTQPQHF	TGTGCCAGCAGTCTCCGGGACAGGGATACTCAGCCCCAGCATTTT
TRBV7-6	TRBD2	TRBJ2-1	many	CASSLTRPGTSGNEQFF	TGTGCCAGCAGCTTAACCAGACCCGGGACTAGCGGGAATGAGCAGTTCTTC
TRBV12-3/TRBV12-4	-	TRBJ2-7	few	CASSPSAGGNEQYF	TGTGCCAGCAGTCCCTCGGCTGGGGGAAACGAGCAGTACTTC
TRBV5-1	TRBD1	TRBJ2-5	few	CASSRPTGGGEETQYF	TGCGCCAGCAGCCGGCCGACAGGGGGAGGCGAGGAGACCCAGTACTTC
TRBV19	TRBD1	TRBJ2-5	few	CASSTVTGGQETQYF	TGTGCCAGTAGTACGGTAACAGGGGGCCAAGAGACCCAGTACTTC
TRBV2	-	TRBJ1-1	many	CASSTDTNTEAFF	TGTGCCAGCAGTACCGACACGAACACTGAAGCTTTCTTT
TRBV27	TRBD2	TRBJ2-7	-	CASSLSGSGYEQYF	TGTGCCAGCAGTTTAAGTGGTAGCGGGTACGAGCAGTACTTC
TRBV30	-	TRBJ2-1	many	CAWKGGSYNEQFF	TGTGCCTGGAAGGGGGGGTCCTACAATGAGCAGTTCTTC
TRBV20-1	-	TRBJ2-3	few	CSAGGTTGIADTQYF	TGCAGTGCTGGCGGAACCACAGGGATCGCAGATACGCAGTATTTT
TRBV29-1	TRBD1	TRBJ2-7	-	CSVVPGQGGDEQYF	TGCAGCGTTGTCCCCGGACAGGGGGGAGACGAGCAGTACTTC
TRBV12-3/TRBV12-4	-	TRBJ2-5	many	CASSGLKETQYF	TGTGCCAGCTCGGGACTCAAAGAGACCCAGTACTTC
TRBV2	-	TRBJ2-3	few	CASRRTHEGGTQYF	TGTGCCAGTCGTCGGACGCACGAGGGAGGTACGCAGTATTTT
TRBV6-1	-	TRBJ2-7	-	CASSVGRNYEQYF	TGTGCCAGCAGTGTAGGCAGGAACTACGAGCAGTACTTC
TRBV3-1	-	TRBJ2-7	many	CASSQNQGPYEQYF	TGTGCCAGCAGCCAAAATCAGGGCCCCTACGAGCAGTACTTC
TRBV2	-	TRBJ1-1	many	CASSDGGSTEAFF	TGTGCCAGCAGTGATGGGGGGAGCACTGAAGCTTTCTTT
TRBV19	TRBD1	TRBJ1-5	-	CASSTTGVSNQPQHF	TGTGCCAGTAGTACGACAGGGGTGAGCAATCAGCCCCAGCATTTT
TRBV3-1	TRBD2	TRBJ2-2	many	CASSQGTSGNTGELFF	TGTGCCAGCAGCCAAGGTACTAGCGGGAACACCGGGGAGCTGTTTTTT
TRBV2	TRBD2	TRBJ2-1	-	CASSLGTSGSSYNGQFF	TGTGCCAGCAGCCTGGGGACTAGCGGGAGTTCCTACAATGGGCAGTTCTTC
TRBV3-1	-	TRBJ1-1	many	CASTRGGTEAFF	TGTGCCAGCACTCGTGGTGGCACTGAAGCTTTCTTT
TRBV12-3/TRBV12-4	-	TRBJ1-5	-	CASSLGEAQHF	TGTGCCAGCAGTTTGGGGGAGGCCCAGCATTTT
TRBV18	-	TRBJ2-1	-	CASSPMSQPEQFF	TGTGCCAGCTCACCAATGTCCCAGCCCGAGCAGTTCTTC
TRBV12-3/TRBV12-4	-	TRBJ1-2	few	CACRDWAGGYTF	TGTGCCTGTCGGGACTGGGCTGGGGGCTACACCTTC
TRBV6-1	-	TRBJ1-1	few	CASSEVGNTEAFF	TGTGCCAGCAGTGAAGTAGGGAACACTGAAGCTTTCTTT
TRBV27	-	TRBJ2-2	many	CASSFYSHIDRRETTGELFF	TGTGCCAGCAGTTTTTACAGCCACATTGACAGGAGGGAGACCACCGGGGAGCTGTTTTTT
TRBV18	-	TRBJ2-5	many	CASSPPNGASRETQYF	TGTGCCAGCTCACCACCGAATGGAGCGTCGAGGGAGACCCAGTACTTC
TRBV27	TRBD2	TRBJ2-5	many	CASSDSGSYRETQYF	TGTGCCAGCAGTGATAGCGGGAGCTACCGAGAGACCCAGTACTTC
TRBV3-1	TRBD2	TRBJ2-1	-	CASSQPGLAGGSNEQFF	TGTGCCAGCAGCCAGCCGGGACTAGCGGGAGGGAGTAATGAGCAGTTCTTC
TRBV12-3/TRBV12-4	-	TRBJ2-1	many	CASSLGPGAGNEQFF	TGTGCCAGCAGTTTAGGTCCAGGGGCGGGGAATGAGCAGTTCTTC
TRBV7-9	-	TRBJ2-5	few	CASSLAGPHQETQYF	TGTGCCAGCAGCTTAGCGGGTCCACACCAAGAGACCCAGTACTTC
TRBV19	TRBD1	TRBJ2-7	few	CASSIGRDRGYEQYF	TGTGCCAGTAGTATCGGCAGGGACAGGGGTTACGAGCAGTACTTC
TRBV2	-	TRBJ2-1	many	CASRGSWASANEQFF	TGTGCCAGCAGAGGCTCATGGGCTAGCGCGAATGAGCAGTTCTTC
TRBV27	TRBD1	TRBJ2-1	many	CASRQGWNEQFF	TGTGCCAGCAGACAGGGGTGGAATGAGCAGTTCTTC
TRBV19	-	TRBJ2-1	-	CASNRASYNEQFF	TGTGCCAGTAATAGGGCCTCCTACAATGAGCAGTTCTTC
TRBV29-1	TRBD1	TRBJ1-2	-	CSVTPGQGAKAYGYTF	TGCAGCGTTACACCGGGACAGGGGGCGAAGGCCTATGGCTACACCTTC
TRBV6-1	TRBD1	TRBJ2-7	-	CASRTGGSYEQYF	TGTGCCAGCAGGACAGGGGGCTCCTACGAGCAGTACTTC
TRBV20-1	-	TRBJ2-1	many	CSAPRAVTYNEQFF	TGCAGTGCTCCCCGGGCAGTGACCTACAATGAGCAGTTCTTC
TRBV5-1	-	TRBJ1-6	few	CASSYGRPGPNSPLHF	TGCGCCAGCAGCTATGGTAGGCCGGGGCCTAATTCACCCCTCCACTTT
TRBV20-1	-	TRBJ2-1	few	CSARVGSTNNEQFF	TGCAGTGCTAGAGTAGGGAGTACGAACAATGAGCAGTTCTTC
TRBV9	-	TRBJ1-5	few	CASSAGGGDQPQHF	TGTGCCAGCAGCGCGGGGGGAGGGGATCAGCCCCAGCATTTT
TRBV19	-	TRBJ1-3	-	CASTTDGNSGNTIYF	TGTGCCAGTACCACGGACGGGAACTCTGGAAACACCATATATTTT
TRBV2	TRBD2	TRBJ2-1	many	CASSAQGLATYNEQFF	TGTGCCAGCAGCGCACAAGGACTAGCGACATACAATGAGCAGTTCTTC
TRBV18	-	TRBJ2-5	-	CASSLPGVEETQYF	TGTGCCAGCTCACTACCGGGAGTTGAAGAGACCCAGTACTTC
TRBV20-1	-	TRBJ2-7	many	CSANPSGTISYEQYF	TGCAGTGCTAATCCAAGCGGGACAATCTCCTACGAGCAGTACTTC
TRBV20-1	-	TRBJ1-2	few	CSAREFSAGTDVGYGYTF	TGCAGTGCTAGGGAATTTTCCGCTGGGACCGACGTGGGCTATGGCTACACCTTC